The clone carrying this T cell receptor (beta chain) was recorded only once. The CDR3 covers 16 residues. Germline CDR1 and CDR2: SGHKS and YYEKEE (reference sequence). Trimming pared 1 base from V and 0 bases from J, leaving 11 bases between. Libraries were prepared by immunoSEQ multiplex PCR; TCRdb keeps only in-frame clonotypes and omits some of them. Of under 200,000 clones listed, 75% to 85% are singletons. This specimen comes from a study of blood T cell repertoires in COVID-19. Study-wide context: Acute-phase and convalescent COVID-19 samples originated in the United States, Italy and Spain.

This chain links TRBV5-5 with TRBJ1-3; D remains ambiguous. This receptor was obtained from a woman in her thirties or forties with COVID-19, enrolled during active disease. Sequences were obtained from peripheral blood. The CDR3 region has the DNA TGTGCCAGCAGCTTGAGTAGCGGGAGCTCTGGAAACACCATATATTTT. It is translated as CASSLSSGSSGNTIYF.